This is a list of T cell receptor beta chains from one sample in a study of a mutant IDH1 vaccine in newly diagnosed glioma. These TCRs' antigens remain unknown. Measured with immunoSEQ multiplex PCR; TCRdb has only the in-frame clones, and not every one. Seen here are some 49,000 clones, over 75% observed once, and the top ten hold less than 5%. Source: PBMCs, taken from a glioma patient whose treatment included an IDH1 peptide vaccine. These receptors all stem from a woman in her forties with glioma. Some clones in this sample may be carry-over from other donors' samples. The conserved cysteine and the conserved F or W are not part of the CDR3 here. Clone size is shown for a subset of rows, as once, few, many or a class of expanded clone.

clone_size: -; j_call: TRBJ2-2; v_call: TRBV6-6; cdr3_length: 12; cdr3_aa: ASSSGGRTGELF
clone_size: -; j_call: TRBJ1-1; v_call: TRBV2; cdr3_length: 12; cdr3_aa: ASSVWGGYTEAF
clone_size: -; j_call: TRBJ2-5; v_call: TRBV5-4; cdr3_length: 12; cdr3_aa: ASSPRSTVETQY
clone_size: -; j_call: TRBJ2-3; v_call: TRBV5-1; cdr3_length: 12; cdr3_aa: ASTSGTGADTQY
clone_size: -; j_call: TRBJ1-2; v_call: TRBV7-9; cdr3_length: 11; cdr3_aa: ASSSPSNYGYT
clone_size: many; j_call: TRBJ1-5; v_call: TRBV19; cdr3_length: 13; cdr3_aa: ASRYRTDSNQPQH
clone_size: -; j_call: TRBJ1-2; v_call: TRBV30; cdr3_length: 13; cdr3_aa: AWSQPRSFSYGYT
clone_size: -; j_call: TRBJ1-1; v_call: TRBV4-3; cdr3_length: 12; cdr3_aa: ASSQKQGDTEAF
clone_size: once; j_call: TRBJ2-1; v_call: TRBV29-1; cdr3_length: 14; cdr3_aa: SVEERRHRGYNEQF
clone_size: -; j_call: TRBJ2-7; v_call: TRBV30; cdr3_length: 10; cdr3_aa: AWIQNPYEQY
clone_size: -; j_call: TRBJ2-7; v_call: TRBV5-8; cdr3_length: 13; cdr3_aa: ASSPRKDRAYEQY
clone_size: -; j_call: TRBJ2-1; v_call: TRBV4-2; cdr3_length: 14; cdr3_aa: ASSQDPGGEYNEQF
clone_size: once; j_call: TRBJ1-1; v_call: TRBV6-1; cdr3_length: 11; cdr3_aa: ASSAAEGTEAF
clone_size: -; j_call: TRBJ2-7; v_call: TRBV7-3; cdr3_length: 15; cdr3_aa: ASSLTASLGTNYEQY
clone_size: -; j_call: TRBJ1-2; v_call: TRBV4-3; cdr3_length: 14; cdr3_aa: ASSQATGGEHYGYT
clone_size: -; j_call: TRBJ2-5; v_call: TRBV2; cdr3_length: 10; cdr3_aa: ASRGQGETQY
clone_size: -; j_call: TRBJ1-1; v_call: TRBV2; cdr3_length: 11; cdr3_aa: ASSEAAGVKAF
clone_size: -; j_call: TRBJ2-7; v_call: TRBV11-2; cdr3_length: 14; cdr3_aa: ASSVQSGTIVHEQY
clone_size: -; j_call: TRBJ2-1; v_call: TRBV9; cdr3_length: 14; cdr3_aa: ASSHFTPGARNEQF
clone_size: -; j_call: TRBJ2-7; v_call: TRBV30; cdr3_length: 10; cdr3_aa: AWRAGSYEQY
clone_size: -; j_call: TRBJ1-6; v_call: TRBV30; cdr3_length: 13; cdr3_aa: AWSHLGGRDSPLH
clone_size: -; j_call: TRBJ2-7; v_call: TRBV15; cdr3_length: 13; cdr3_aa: ATSSVTGDGYEQY
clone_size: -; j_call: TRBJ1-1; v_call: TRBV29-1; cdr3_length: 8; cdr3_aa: SAGQVEAF
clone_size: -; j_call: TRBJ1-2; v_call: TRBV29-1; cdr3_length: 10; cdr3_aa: SVADRDDGYT
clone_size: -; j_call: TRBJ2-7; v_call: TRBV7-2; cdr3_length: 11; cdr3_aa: ASSFSLDHEQY
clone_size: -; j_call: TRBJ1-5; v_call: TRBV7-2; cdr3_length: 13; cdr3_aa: ASSFAQGADQPQH
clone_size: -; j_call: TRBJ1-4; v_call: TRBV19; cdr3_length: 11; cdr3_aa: ASSISRDEKLF
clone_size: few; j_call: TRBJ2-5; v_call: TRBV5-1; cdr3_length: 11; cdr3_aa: ASSLRGGETQY
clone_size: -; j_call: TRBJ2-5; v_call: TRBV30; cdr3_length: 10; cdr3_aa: AWIFIAGTPY
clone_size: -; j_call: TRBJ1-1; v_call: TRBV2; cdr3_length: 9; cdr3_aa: ASSVASEAF
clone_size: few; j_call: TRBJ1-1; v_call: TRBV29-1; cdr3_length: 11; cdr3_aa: SVATLRNTEAF
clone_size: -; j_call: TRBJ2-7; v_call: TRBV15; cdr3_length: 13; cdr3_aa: ATSRGTSQTYEQY
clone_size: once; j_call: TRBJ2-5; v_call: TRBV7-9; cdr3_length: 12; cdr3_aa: ASSFDPSSKTQY
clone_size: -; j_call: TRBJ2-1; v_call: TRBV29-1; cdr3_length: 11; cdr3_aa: SATGTVYNEQF
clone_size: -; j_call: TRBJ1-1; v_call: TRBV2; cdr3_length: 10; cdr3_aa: ARRQGNTEAF
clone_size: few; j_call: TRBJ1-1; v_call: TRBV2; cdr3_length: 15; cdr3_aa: ASSEASFNFRGTEAF
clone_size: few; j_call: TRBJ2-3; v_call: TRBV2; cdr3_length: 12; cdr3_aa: ASGGLGATDTQY